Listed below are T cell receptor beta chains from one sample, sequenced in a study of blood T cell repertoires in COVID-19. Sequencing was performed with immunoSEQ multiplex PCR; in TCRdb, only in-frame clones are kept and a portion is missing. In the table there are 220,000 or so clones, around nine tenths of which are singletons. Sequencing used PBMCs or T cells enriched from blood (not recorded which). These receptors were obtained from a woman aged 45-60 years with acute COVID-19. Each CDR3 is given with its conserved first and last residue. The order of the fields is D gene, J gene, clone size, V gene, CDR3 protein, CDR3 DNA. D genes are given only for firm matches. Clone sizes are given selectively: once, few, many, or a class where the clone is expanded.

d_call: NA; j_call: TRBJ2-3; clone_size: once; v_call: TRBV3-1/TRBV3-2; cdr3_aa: CASSQLVNTQYF; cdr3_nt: TGTGCCAGCAGCCAACTAGTAAATACGCAGTATTTT
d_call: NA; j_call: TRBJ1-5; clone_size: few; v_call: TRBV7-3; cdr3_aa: CASSLTGDQPQHF; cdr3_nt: TGTGCCAGCAGCTTAACAGGGGATCAGCCCCAGCATTTT
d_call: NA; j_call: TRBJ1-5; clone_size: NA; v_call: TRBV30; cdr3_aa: CAWSGVSNQPQHF; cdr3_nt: TGTGCCTGGAGTGGAGTTAGCAATCAGCCCCAGCATTTT
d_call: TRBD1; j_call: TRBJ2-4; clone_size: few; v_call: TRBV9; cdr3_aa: CASSGNPRQGAKNIQYF; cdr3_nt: TGTGCCAGCAGCGGAAACCCCCGACAGGGGGCCAAAAACATTCAGTACTTC
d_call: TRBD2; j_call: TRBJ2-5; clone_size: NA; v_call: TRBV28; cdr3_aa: CASSLLAGSLQETQYF; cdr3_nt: TGTGCCAGCAGTTTACTAGCGGGATCTCTCCAAGAGACCCAGTACTTC
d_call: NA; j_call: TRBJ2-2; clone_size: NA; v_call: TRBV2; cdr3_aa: CASNPHNANTGELFF; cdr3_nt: TGTGCCAGCAATCCACACAATGCGAACACCGGGGAGCTGTTTTTT
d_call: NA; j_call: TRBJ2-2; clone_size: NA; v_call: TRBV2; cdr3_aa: CASSEGGRTGELFF; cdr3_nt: TGTGCCAGCAGTGAAGGGGGCCGCACCGGGGAGCTGTTTTTT
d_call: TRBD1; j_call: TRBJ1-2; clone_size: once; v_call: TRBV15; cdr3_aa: CATSNRGSLDYGYTF; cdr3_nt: TGTGCCACCAGCAACAGGGGGAGTCTGGACTATGGCTACACCTTC
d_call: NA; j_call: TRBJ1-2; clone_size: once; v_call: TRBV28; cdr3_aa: CASTSYPRRDLYGYTF; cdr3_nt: TGTGCCAGCACCTCTTATCCCAGGCGCGACCTATATGGCTACACCTTC
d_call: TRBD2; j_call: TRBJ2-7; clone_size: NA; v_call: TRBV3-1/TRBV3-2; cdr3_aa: CASRGLAGLRGHEQYF; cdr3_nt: TGTGCCAGCAGAGGGCTAGCGGGACTTAGGGGCCACGAGCAGTACTTC
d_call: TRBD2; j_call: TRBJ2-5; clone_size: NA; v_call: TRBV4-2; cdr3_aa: CASSHVAGVYQETQYF; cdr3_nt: TGTGCCAGCAGCCATGTAGCGGGCGTCTACCAAGAGACCCAGTACTTC
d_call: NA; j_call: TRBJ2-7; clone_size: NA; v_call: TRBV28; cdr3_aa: CASSLKRYEQYF; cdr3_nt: TGTGCCAGCAGTTTAAAGCGTTACGAGCAGTACTTC